This T cell receptor (beta chain) appears in the sequencing data of a study of molecular identifiers for immune sequencing clone quantification. V was cut by 4 bases and J by 2 bases, with 15 bases left in between. Germline lookup yields CDR1 MNHNS and CDR2 SASEGT. The CDR3 has 15 residues. This clonotype came up a few times. Its matching antigen is unknown. The study's findings and limits: Jurkat TCR RNA spiked in from one cell could reportedly be detected among approximately 980,000 naive cells.

TCRdb re-called the PCR reads with MiXCR, one entry per CDR3 protein. The sample shows some 590,000 distinct CDR3 sequences, about 25% of them seen only once. The chain recombines TRBV6-1 with TRBJ2-7; D might be TRBD1 (5 bases). Sequenced sample: naive CD8+ T cells from blood, with Jurkat cell RNA spiked in. Noted subset: FACS-sorted CD8+CD4-CCR7+CD45RA+ naive T cells. The receptor comes from a human donor in good health. Some libraries in this study had Jurkat cell RNA spiked in. The CDR3 is CASSVKGDRAYEQYF. The DNA for the CDR3 is TGTGCCAGCAGTGTTAAGGGCGACAGAGCCTACGAGCAGTACTTC.